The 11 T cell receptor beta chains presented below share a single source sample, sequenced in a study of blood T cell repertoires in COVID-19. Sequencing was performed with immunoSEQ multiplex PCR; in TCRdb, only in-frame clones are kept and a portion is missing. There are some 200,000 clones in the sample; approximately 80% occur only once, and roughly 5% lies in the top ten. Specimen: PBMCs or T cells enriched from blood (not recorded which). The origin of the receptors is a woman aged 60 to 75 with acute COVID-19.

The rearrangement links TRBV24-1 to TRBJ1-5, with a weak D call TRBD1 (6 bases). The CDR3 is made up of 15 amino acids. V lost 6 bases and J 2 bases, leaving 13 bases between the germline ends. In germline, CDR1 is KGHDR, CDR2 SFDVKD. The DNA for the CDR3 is TGTGCCACCAGTCCTAGAGCAGGGGGCAATCAGCCCCAGCATTTT. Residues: CATSPRAGGNQPQHF.

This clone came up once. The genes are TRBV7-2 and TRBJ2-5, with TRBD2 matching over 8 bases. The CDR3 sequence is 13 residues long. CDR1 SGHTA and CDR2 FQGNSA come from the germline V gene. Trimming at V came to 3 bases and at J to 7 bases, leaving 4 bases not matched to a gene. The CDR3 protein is CASSLERGGTQYF. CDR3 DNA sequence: TGTGCCAGCAGCTTGGAACGGGGGGGGACCCAGTACTTC.

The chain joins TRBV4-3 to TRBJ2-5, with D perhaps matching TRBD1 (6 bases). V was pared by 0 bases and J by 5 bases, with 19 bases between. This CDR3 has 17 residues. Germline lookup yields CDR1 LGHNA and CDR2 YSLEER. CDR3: CASSQERNVGGAETQYF. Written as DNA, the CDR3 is TGCGCCAGCAGCCAAGAACGTAATGTTGGGGGCGCGGAGACCCAGTACTTC.

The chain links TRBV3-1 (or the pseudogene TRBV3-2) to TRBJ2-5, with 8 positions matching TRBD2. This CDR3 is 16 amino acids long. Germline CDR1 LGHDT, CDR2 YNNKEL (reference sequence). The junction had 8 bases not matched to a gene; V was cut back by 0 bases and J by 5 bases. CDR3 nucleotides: TGTGCCAGCAGCCAAGATCCTCGGGGGGGCGGGGAGACCCAGTACTTC. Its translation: CASSQDPRGGGETQYF.

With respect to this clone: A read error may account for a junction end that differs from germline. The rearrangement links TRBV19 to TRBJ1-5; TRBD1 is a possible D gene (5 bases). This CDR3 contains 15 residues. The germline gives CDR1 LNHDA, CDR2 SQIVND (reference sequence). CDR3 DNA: TGTGCCAGTAGTAGGCGAGGGAGGGGAACAGCACCATTGGATTTT. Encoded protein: CASSRRGRGTAPLDF.

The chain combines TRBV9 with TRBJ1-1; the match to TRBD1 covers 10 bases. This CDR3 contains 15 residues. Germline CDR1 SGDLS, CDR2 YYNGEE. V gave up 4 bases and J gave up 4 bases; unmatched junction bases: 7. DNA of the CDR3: TGTGCCAGCAGCCTAGGACAGGGGGTGATCACTGAAGCTTTCTTT. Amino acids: CASSLGQGVITEAFF.

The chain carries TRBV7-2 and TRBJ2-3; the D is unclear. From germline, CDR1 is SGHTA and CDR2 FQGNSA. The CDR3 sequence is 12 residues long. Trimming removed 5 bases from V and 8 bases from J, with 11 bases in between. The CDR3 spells CASSPIPGTQYF. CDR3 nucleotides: TGTGCCAGCAGCCCTATCCCCGGTACGCAGTATTTT.

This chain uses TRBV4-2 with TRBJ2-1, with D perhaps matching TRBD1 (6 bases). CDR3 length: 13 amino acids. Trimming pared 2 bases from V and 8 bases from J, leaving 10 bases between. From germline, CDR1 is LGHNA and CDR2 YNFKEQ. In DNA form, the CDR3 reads TGTGCCAGCAGCCAAAACAAGGGGGATGAGCAGTTCTTC. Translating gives CASSQNKGDEQFF.

The CDR3 DNA sequence: TGTGCCAGCAGCCCTTGGCAGGGGGCCAATCAGCCCCAGCATTTT. Protein product: CASSPWQGANQPQHF. The chain carries TRBV7-2 and TRBJ1-5; 8 bases match TRBD1. V dropped 5 bases and J dropped 3; count of bases not matched to a gene: 6. This CDR3 is built from 15 residues. From germline, CDR1 is SGHTA and CDR2 FQGNSA. Looking up the rest from reference TRBV7-2 and TRBJ1-5 gives the full variable domain: GAGVSQSPSNKVTEKGKDVELRCDPISGHTALYWYRQSLGQGLEFLIYFQGNSAPDKSGLPSDRFSAERTGGSVSTLTIQRTQQEDSAVYLCASSPWQGANQPQHFGDGTRLSIL.

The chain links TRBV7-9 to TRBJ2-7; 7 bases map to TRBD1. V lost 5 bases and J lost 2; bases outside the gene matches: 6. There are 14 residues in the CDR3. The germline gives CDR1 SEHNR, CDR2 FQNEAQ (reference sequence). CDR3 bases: TGTGCCAGCAGCCCCTCGGACAGGCCCTACGAGCAGTACTTC. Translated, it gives CASSPSDRPYEQYF.

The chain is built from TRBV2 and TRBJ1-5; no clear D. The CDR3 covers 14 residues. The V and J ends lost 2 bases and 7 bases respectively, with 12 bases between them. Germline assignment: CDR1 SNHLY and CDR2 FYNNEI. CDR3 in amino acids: CASSETTVRQPQHF. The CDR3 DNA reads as TGTGCCAGCAGTGAAACCACCGTCCGGCAGCCCCAGCATTTT.